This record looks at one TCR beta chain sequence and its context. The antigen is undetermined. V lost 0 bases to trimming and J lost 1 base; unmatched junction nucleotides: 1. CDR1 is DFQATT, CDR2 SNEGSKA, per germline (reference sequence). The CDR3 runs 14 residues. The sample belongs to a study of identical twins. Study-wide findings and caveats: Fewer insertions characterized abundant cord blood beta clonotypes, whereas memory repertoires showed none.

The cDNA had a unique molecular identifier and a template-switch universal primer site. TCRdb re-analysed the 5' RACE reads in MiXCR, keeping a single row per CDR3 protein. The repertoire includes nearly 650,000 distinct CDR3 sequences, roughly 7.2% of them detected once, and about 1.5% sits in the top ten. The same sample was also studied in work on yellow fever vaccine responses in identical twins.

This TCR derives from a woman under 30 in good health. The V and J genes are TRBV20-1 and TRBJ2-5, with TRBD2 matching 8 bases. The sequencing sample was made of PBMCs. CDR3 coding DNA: TGCAGTGCTAGAGACGGGGGGGGCCAAGAGACCCAGTACTTC. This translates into CSARDGGGQETQYF.